The source of this T cell receptor (beta chain) is a study of OX40 agonist ivuxolimab in advanced cancers. Study-wide context: In this cohort, patients received ivuxolimab, an agonistic anti-OX40 (CD134) antibody. Eligibility admitted prior anti-PD-1, anti-PD-L1 or anti-CTLA-4 therapy; 30% to 40% had some.

Libraries were prepared by immunoSEQ multiplex PCR; TCRdb keeps only in-frame clonotypes and omits some of them. The data hold 70,000 to 75,000 clones, with around four fifths observed a single time. Study-wide results and caveats: More expanded clones were found, on average, in CD8+ than in CD4+ T cells.

Note on this clone: Antigen specificity is unknown.

Peripheral blood came from all dose cohorts at three timepoints. This CDR3 comprises 17 residues. Germline loops: CDR1 SGDLS, CDR2 YYNGEE. Trimming at V came to 2 bases and at J to 0 bases, leaving 10 bases not matched to a gene. The chain recombines TRBV9 with TRBJ2-5; 7 bases are a match to TRBD2. The TCR sequence derives from an adult with an advanced solid tumor such as melanoma, head and neck, liver or kidney cancer. Sequenced here: CD4+ or CD8+ T cells sorted from blood, sampled in a trial of the OX40 agonist ivuxolimab. CDR3 loop: CASSVEREGRDQETQYF. The CDR3 DNA follows: TGTGCCAGCAGCGTTGAAAGGGAGGGGAGGGACCAAGAGACCCAGTACTTC.